The sequence of this T cell receptor (beta chain) was determined in a study of tumor and adjacent non-tumor tissue in lung cancer. Study information: On average, productive TCRbeta reads reached about 4.17 million per sample. Study-wide points: Tumor tissue had significantly higher TCR diversity than normal lung.

RNA was extracted from bulk tissue without any cell sorting. The CDR3 extends over 14 amino acids. V lost 5 bases and J lost 4; bases outside the gene matches: 6. Germline assignment: CDR1 MNHEY and CDR2 SVGEGT. Three rounds of nested PCR, following a modified ARM-PCR protocol, produced the TCRbeta library. TCRdb re-analysed the multiplex PCR reads in MiXCR, keeping a single row per CDR3 protein. Among 120,000 to 150,000 distinct CDR3 sequences listed, 60% to 70% were seen once. At least ten counts were recorded for this clonotype. Its antigen remains unidentified. This clonotype was sampled from a man between 60 and 75 years old with small cell lung cancer. Material for sequencing was lung tumor tissue. The chain is built from TRBV6-2 or TRBV6-3 and TRBJ1-1; TRBD1 matches at 8 bases. CDR3 residues: CASSTFTGGTEAFF. In nucleotides, the CDR3 is TGTGCCAGCAGTACCTTTACAGGGGGCACTGAAGCTTTCTTT.